Listed below are T cell receptor beta chains from one sample, sequenced in a study of cytomegalovirus exposure and HLA in healthy donors. The table came from immunoSEQ multiplex PCR; TCRdb's copy has only in-frame clones and leaves some out. The sample yields some 130,000 clones, 65% to 85% seen once. The sample consisted of PBMCs. All receptors come from a man aged 50 or older in good health and CMV-seronegative. Each CDR3 is given with its conserved first and last residue. Each record gives: clone size, J gene, V gene, D gene, CDR3 protein, CDR3 DNA. The D gene is left open where the match is weak. The listing skips clone size in some rows; elsewhere it reads once, few, many or a size class.

clone_size: NA; j_call: TRBJ2-7; v_call: TRBV6-6; d_call: TRBD1; cdr3_aa: CASSGRGTGAYEQYF; cdr3_nt: TGTGCCAGCAGTGGCCGCGGGACAGGGGCTTACGAGCAGTACTTC
clone_size: NA; j_call: TRBJ1-2; v_call: TRBV21-1; d_call: NA; cdr3_aa: CASSLEGTEHGYTF; cdr3_nt: TGTGCCAGCAGCCTCGAAGGGACAGAGCATGGCTACACCTTC
clone_size: once; j_call: TRBJ2-5; v_call: TRBV7-2; d_call: NA; cdr3_aa: CASSLSSFDRTETQYF; cdr3_nt: TGTGCCAGCAGCTTATCATCGTTCGACAGGACGGAGACCCAGTACTTC
clone_size: NA; j_call: TRBJ1-2; v_call: TRBV29-1; d_call: TRBD1; cdr3_aa: CSVGTDRERSGYTF; cdr3_nt: TGCAGCGTCGGGACTGACAGGGAGAGGAGTGGCTACACCTTC
clone_size: NA; j_call: TRBJ2-5; v_call: TRBV4-1; d_call: NA; cdr3_aa: CASSESGETQYF; cdr3_nt: TGCGCCAGCAGCGAAAGCGGAGAGACCCAGTACTTC
clone_size: NA; j_call: TRBJ2-4; v_call: TRBV19; d_call: TRBD2; cdr3_aa: CASSTSGTSGLAKNIQYF; cdr3_nt: TGTGCCAGTAGTACGTCCGGGACTAGCGGCCTAGCCAAAAACATTCAGTACTTC
clone_size: NA; j_call: TRBJ2-7; v_call: TRBV9; d_call: NA; cdr3_aa: CASSVGGRSSYEQYF; cdr3_nt: TGTGCCAGCAGCGTAGGTGGGAGGAGCTCCTACGAGCAGTACTTC
clone_size: NA; j_call: TRBJ1-2; v_call: TRBV5-4; d_call: NA; cdr3_aa: CASSSPQDYGYTF; cdr3_nt: TGTGCCAGCAGCTCACCCCAGGACTATGGCTACACCTTC
clone_size: NA; j_call: TRBJ1-1; v_call: TRBV27; d_call: TRBD1; cdr3_aa: CASTSWDSNTEAFF; cdr3_nt: TGTGCCAGTACCAGCTGGGACAGTAACACTGAAGCTTTCTTT
clone_size: NA; j_call: TRBJ2-2; v_call: TRBV7-3; d_call: NA; cdr3_aa: CASSLEQGRDTGELFF; cdr3_nt: TGTGCCAGCAGCCTTGAACAGGGTCGTGACACCGGGGAGCTGTTTTTT
clone_size: NA; j_call: TRBJ1-2; v_call: TRBV30; d_call: NA; cdr3_aa: CARLVPSLGYTF; cdr3_nt: TGTGCCCGCCTTGTCCCCTCCCTAGGCTACACCTTC
clone_size: NA; j_call: TRBJ2-1; v_call: TRBV4-1; d_call: TRBD2; cdr3_aa: CASSQGTSGSSYNEQFF; cdr3_nt: TGCGCCAGCAGCCAAGGGACTAGCGGGAGCTCCTACAATGAGCAGTTCTTC
clone_size: once; j_call: TRBJ2-3; v_call: TRBV6-1; d_call: TRBD2; cdr3_aa: CASSATSGSTDTQYF; cdr3_nt: TGTGCCAGCAGTGCCACTAGCGGCAGCACAGATACGCAGTATTTT
clone_size: NA; j_call: TRBJ2-3; v_call: TRBV7-2; d_call: TRBD2; cdr3_aa: CASSLGSGRAKDTQYF; cdr3_nt: TGTGCCAGCAGCTTAGGCAGCGGGAGGGCCAAAGATACGCAGTATTTT
clone_size: many; j_call: TRBJ2-7; v_call: TRBV7-8; d_call: NA; cdr3_aa: CASSNHYEQYF; cdr3_nt: TGTGCCAGCAGCAATCACTACGAGCAGTACTTC
clone_size: NA; j_call: TRBJ2-1; v_call: TRBV5-1; d_call: TRBD2; cdr3_aa: CASSLGLSGGRNEQFF; cdr3_nt: TGCGCCAGCAGCTTGGGCTTGTCGGGAGGGAGGAATGAGCAGTTCTTC
clone_size: NA; j_call: TRBJ1-5; v_call: TRBV2; d_call: TRBD1; cdr3_aa: CASSPGQGGNQPQHF; cdr3_nt: TGTGCCAGCAGTCCCGGACAGGGTGGCAATCAGCCCCAGCATTTT
clone_size: NA; j_call: TRBJ1-2; v_call: TRBV29-1; d_call: NA; cdr3_aa: CSARSAGSGGYGYTF; cdr3_nt: TGCAGCGCCCGCTCAGCGGGATCAGGAGGCTATGGCTACACCTTC
clone_size: NA; j_call: TRBJ2-1; v_call: TRBV6-1; d_call: TRBD2; cdr3_aa: CASSEVQTSGRNEQFF; cdr3_nt: TGTGCCAGCAGTGAAGTGCAGACTAGCGGGAGGAATGAGCAGTTCTTC
clone_size: NA; j_call: TRBJ2-1; v_call: TRBV13; d_call: NA; cdr3_aa: CASSPLPNGGNEQFF; cdr3_nt: TGTGCCAGCAGTCCACTACCGAACGGTGGCAATGAGCAGTTCTTC
clone_size: once; j_call: TRBJ1-2; v_call: TRBV10-1; d_call: TRBD1; cdr3_aa: CASSGGQGWDGYTF; cdr3_nt: TGCGCCAGCAGTGGGGGACAGGGGTGGGATGGCTACACCTTC
clone_size: NA; j_call: TRBJ2-3; v_call: TRBV5-4; d_call: NA; cdr3_aa: CASSVTLTGGTDTQYF; cdr3_nt: TGTGCCAGCAGCGTCACACTCACAGGCGGCACAGATACGCAGTATTTT
clone_size: NA; j_call: TRBJ2-6; v_call: TRBV15; d_call: NA; cdr3_aa: CATSNDRPSGANVLTF; cdr3_nt: TGTGCCACCAGCAATGACAGGCCTTCTGGGGCCAACGTCCTGACTTTC
clone_size: few; j_call: TRBJ1-1; v_call: TRBV6-1; d_call: NA; cdr3_aa: CASSWSSNGGTEAFF; cdr3_nt: TGTGCCAGCAGTTGGTCAAGTAACGGGGGAACTGAAGCTTTCTTT
clone_size: NA; j_call: TRBJ2-7; v_call: TRBV30; d_call: TRBD1; cdr3_aa: CAWGQGRPHEQYF; cdr3_nt: TGTGCCTGGGGACAGGGGAGGCCCCACGAGCAGTACTTC
clone_size: NA; j_call: TRBJ1-6; v_call: TRBV14; d_call: NA; cdr3_aa: CASSQLTGRQNSPLHF; cdr3_nt: TGTGCCAGCAGCCAACTTACCGGGAGGCAGAATTCACCCCTCCACTTT
clone_size: few; j_call: TRBJ2-1; v_call: TRBV4-3; d_call: TRBD2; cdr3_aa: CASSREISGGTWPQQFF; cdr3_nt: TGCGCCAGCAGCCGAGAGATAAGCGGGGGGACATGGCCTCAGCAGTTCTTC
clone_size: NA; j_call: TRBJ2-5; v_call: TRBV19; d_call: NA; cdr3_aa: CASSPRTDRGETQYF; cdr3_nt: TGTGCCAGTAGTCCAAGGACTGACCGGGGGGAGACCCAGTACTTC
clone_size: NA; j_call: TRBJ2-1; v_call: TRBV2; d_call: NA; cdr3_aa: CASIWRSSYNEQFF; cdr3_nt: TGTGCCAGCATCTGGAGAAGCTCCTACAATGAGCAGTTCTTC
clone_size: once; j_call: TRBJ2-5; v_call: TRBV18; d_call: TRBD1; cdr3_aa: CASSPRDRETQYF; cdr3_nt: TGTGCCAGCTCACCTCGGGACAGGGAGACCCAGTACTTC
clone_size: NA; j_call: TRBJ1-1; v_call: TRBV28; d_call: TRBD1; cdr3_aa: CASSSPGQIMNTEAFF; cdr3_nt: TGTGCCAGCAGTTCACCGGGACAGATTATGAACACTGAAGCTTTCTTT
clone_size: NA; j_call: TRBJ1-5; v_call: TRBV5-5; d_call: NA; cdr3_aa: CASSPQGLSGQPQHF; cdr3_nt: TGTGCCAGCAGCCCACAGGGTTTATCCGGACAGCCCCAGCATTTT